This TCR beta chain comes out of a study of blood T cell repertoires in COVID-19 (dated by TCRdb to 2019 to 2021). About the full investigation: The collaborator samples originated in the United States, Italy and Spain and spanned the acute and convalescent phases of COVID-19. Samples were obtained from the ongoing ImmuneRACE study (first 160 participants) and from 1,254 subjects provided by 6 global collaborators. Where available, HLA class I and class II types were taken from metadata supplied by the sample provider and were not determined by assay-based typing. Subjects who had been exposed to COVID-19, were actively infected with it, or had recovered from it provided the deeply sampled blood TCRbeta repertoires that made up the dataset. A freely available public database, intended as a resource for researchers studying the immune response to SARS-CoV-2, is where the repertoires were released. Nearly every sample came with metadata listing a de-identified subject ID, COVID-19 status, age in years and sex. The prospective study material was composed of cDNA or gDNA derived from T cells, B-cell-depleted T cells, or PBMCs. The full study reports these points: Clinical and demographic metadata were provided uncurated, with the amount varying by source and participant.

Whole blood was collected in K2EDTA tubes by collaborating institutions according to the institutions' own protocols. For TCRbeta analysis, collaborator samples were shipped as frozen whole blood, as isolated PBMCs, or as DNA extracted from either sample type. Notes on this clone: Its antigen is still unknown. No base quality values were provided; no much bigger clone lies one nucleotide off.

The immunoSEQ Assay, a bias-controlled multiplex PCR, was used to amplify TCRbeta CDR3 regions from genomic DNA. Under the source paper's analysis protocol: The number of nucleated cells in each sample was estimated by amplification of reference gene primers within the assay. To quantify the absolute abundance of each unique TCRbeta CDR3 rearrangement, sequence reads were collapsed and filtered. Productive Simpson clonality was computed per sample as the square root of Simpson's diversity index over productive rearrangements. TCRdb took this table from immuneACCESS and kept in-frame rearrangements with V and J called. Such tables lack part of the clones; where checked against another copy, unresolved V genes explain under half of the gap, and the rest is unexplained. The DNA was the basis for D and trimming; V, J and clone size are from that table. The sample table records 150,000 to 250,000 clones; around four fifths of these occur just once. The ten top clones hold about 6.9% of the sample.

CDR1 and CDR2, looked up from the germline V gene, are MGHRA and YSYEKL. V and J lose 1 base and 1 base, and a span of 10 bases separates them. The CDR3 sequence holds 15 residues, the cysteine and phenylalanine included. This entry keeps only the CDR3 DNA: 45 bases, framed from base 1. Sequenced material: peripheral blood. This TCR was recovered from a human donor with acute or convalescent COVID-19. The donor label of this sample is uncertain. The rearranged chain carries TRBV4-1 and TRBJ1-2; the D gene identity is not certain. At the DNA level, the sequence is TGCGCCAGCAGCCAAGTTATAACGGTTAACTATGGCTACACCTTC. Its protein reads: CASSQVITVNYGYTF.